Each of the 7 T cell receptor beta chains below was sequenced from the same sample in a study of blood T cell repertoires in COVID-19. The repertoire was sequenced with immunoSEQ multiplex PCR; TCRdb's copy has only in-frame clones and lacks some. The sample consists of approximately 250,000 clones, around 88% of them appearing once. Sequencing was carried out using PBMCs or T cells enriched from blood (not recorded which). The receptors come from a middle-aged woman with acute COVID-19.

This chain joins TRBV18 and TRBJ2-1; TRBD1 aligns across 9 bases. Germline CDR1 KGHSH, CDR2 LQKENI. The CDR3 runs 16 residues. V shed 1 base and J 4 bases; nucleotides not matched to a gene: 5. DNA of the CDR3: TGTGCCAGCTCACCACGGGCGGACAGGGGATACAATGAGCAGTTCTTC. It encodes CASSPRADRGYNEQFF. The full variable domain, completed using reference TRBV18 and TRBJ2-1, is NAGVMQNPRHLVRRRGQEARLRCSPMKGHSHVYWYRQLPEEGLKFMVYLQKENIIDESGMPKERFSAEFPKEGPSILRIQQVVRGDSAAYFCASSPRADRGYNEQFFGPGTRLTVL.

The genes are TRBV6-2 or TRBV6-3 and TRBJ2-7; 12 nucleotides match TRBD1. Losses at the gene ends were 2 bases for V and 6 bases for J; bases not matched to a gene: 2. This CDR3 spans 14 amino acids. Germline V gene sequence: CDR1 MNHEY, CDR2 SVGEGT. DNA for the CDR3: TGTGCCAGCAGTTACGGGACAGGGGGCGCCGAGCAGTACGTC. This encodes CASSYGTGGAEQYV.

This clone has only a few counts. This chain links TRBV9 with TRBJ1-3; D ambiguous. The CDR3 spans 16 residues. Germline V CDR1 and CDR2: SGDLS, YYNGEE. V was cut by 2 bases and J by 0 bases, with 12 bases left in between. CDR3 loop: CASSVGGQSSGNTIYF. The CDR3 DNA sequence: TGTGCCAGCAGCGTGGGAGGCCAGAGCTCTGGAAACACCATATATTTT.

V usage is TRBV6-5 and J usage is TRBJ1-4; D unresolved. The CDR3 has 14 amino acids. Between the trimmed V and J ends, which lost 3 bases and 0 bases, there was a span of 5 bases. Germline values: CDR1 MNHEY, CDR2 SVGAGI. CDR3 sequence (DNA): TGTGCCAGCAGTTATTCAGCAACTAATGAAAAACTGTTTTTT. It codes for CASSYSATNEKLFF.

The V gene is TRBV27, the J gene TRBJ1-6; D possibly corresponds to TRBD1 (6 bases). V was cut by 7 bases and J by 5 bases, with 12 bases left in between. Germline V gives CDR1 MNHEY, CDR2 SMNVEV (reference sequence). CDR3 size: 14 residues. Here the CDR3 DNA reads TGTGCCAGCACCCAGGGGAGGGATAATTCACCCCTCCACTTT. This encodes CASTQGRDNSPLHF.

The chain combines TRBV23-1 with TRBJ1-5; possible D gene TRBD1, 5 bases. TRBV23-1 is an ORF; its function is uncertain. The CDR3 has 14 amino acids. V was pared by 0 bases and J by 11 bases, with 14 bases between. The CDR3 loop reads CASSQSGGGEAQHF. In DNA form, the CDR3 reads TGCGCCAGCAGTCAATCGGGAGGAGGGGAGGCCCAGCATTTT.

V usage is TRBV24-1 and J usage is TRBJ2-5, with a possible D match to TRBD2 (6 bases). Trimming took 1 base from V and 3 from J, leaving 17 bases between them. The CDR3 sequence is 17 residues long. Germline CDR1 reads KGHDR; CDR2 reads SFDVKD. CDR3 residues: CATSDFRGNSVKETQYF. DNA of the CDR3: TGTGCCACCAGTGATTTTCGGGGGAACTCTGTTAAAGAGACCCAGTACTTC.